This TCR beta chain originates from a study of T cells after yellow fever vaccination. Trimming stripped 6 bases from V and 0 bases from J, with 12 bases between. Germline CDR1 MDHEN, CDR2 SYDVKM. The CDR3 has 14 residues. UMIs and a universal primer site were added when TCR cDNA was made by 5'RACE template switching. TCRdb re-called the 5' RACE reads with MiXCR, one entry per CDR3 protein. The repertoire consists of about 210,000 distinct CDR3 sequences, with approximately 3.3% occurring once and the leading ten covering approximately 3%. This clonotype was picked up many times. The target antigen is unknown. General study points: A small proportion of clonotypes was detected in both the CD4 and CD8 compartments. Weaker in magnitude, the secondary response showed a faster peak on day 5 versus 15.

The rearrangement joins TRBV28 to TRBJ2-7; either TRBD1 or TRBD2 may fit D (5 bases each). The sequence was collected from a man between 18 and 29 years old who received the YFV17D yellow fever vaccine. Material: CD4+ T cells sorted from PBMCs, obtained 10 days after the yellow fever booster vaccination. The CDR3 DNA reads as TGTGCCAGCAGAATTTCAGGGAGCTCCTACGAGCAGTACGTC. Translating it yields CASRISGSSYEQYV.